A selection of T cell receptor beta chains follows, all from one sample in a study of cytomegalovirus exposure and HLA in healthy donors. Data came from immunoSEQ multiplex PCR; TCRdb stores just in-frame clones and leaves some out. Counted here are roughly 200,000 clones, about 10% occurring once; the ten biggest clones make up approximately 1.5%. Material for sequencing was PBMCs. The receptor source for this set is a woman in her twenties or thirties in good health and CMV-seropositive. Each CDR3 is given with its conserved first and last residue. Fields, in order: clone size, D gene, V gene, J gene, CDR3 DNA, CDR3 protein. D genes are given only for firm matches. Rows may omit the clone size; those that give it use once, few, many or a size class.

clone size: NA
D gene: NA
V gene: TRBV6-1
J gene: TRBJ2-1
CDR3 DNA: TGTGCCAGCAGTGACGGGGTTCCTGAGCAGTTCTTC
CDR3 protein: CASSDGVPEQFF

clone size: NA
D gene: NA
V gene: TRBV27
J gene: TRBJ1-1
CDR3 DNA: TGTGCCAGCAGTTTTGTAGGGGGAACTGAAGCTTTCTTT
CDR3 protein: CASSFVGGTEAFF

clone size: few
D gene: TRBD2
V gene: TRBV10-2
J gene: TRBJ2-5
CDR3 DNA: TGCGCCAGCAGTGAGCTCAGCCCTATAGCGGGAGGTAATCAAGAGACCCAGTACTTC
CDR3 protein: CASSELSPIAGGNQETQYF

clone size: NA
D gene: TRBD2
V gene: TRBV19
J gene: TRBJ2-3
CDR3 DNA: TGTGCCAGTAGTTCCGCACAGGGATGGGTTAGCGGGAGAGTGGGAGATACGCAGTATTTT
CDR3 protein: CASSSAQGWVSGRVGDTQYF

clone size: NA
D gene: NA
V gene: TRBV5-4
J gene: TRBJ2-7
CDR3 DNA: TGTGCCAGCAGCTTCCGGGGAGGAGTCTACGAGCAGTACTTC
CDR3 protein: CASSFRGGVYEQYF

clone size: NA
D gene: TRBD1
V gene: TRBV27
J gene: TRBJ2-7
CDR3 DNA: TGTGCCAGCAGTTTATTCTGGGGACAGGGGACTTCCTACGAGCAGTACTTC
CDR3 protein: CASSLFWGQGTSYEQYF

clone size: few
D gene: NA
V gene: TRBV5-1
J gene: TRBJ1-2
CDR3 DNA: TGCGCCAGCAAGGCGGAAGGGGCTAACTATGGCTACACCTTC
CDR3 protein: CASKAEGANYGYTF

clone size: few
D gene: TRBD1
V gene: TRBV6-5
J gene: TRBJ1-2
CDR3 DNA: TGTGCCAGCAGCAAGGGGGCAGCCTATGGCTACACCTTC
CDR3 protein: CASSKGAAYGYTF

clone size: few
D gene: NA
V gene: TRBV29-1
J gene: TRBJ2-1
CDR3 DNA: TGCAGCGTTGAAGACGCCTACTCCTACAATGAGCAGTTCTTC
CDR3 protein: CSVEDAYSYNEQFF

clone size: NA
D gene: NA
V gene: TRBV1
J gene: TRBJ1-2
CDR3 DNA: TGCACCAGCAGCCCAGGGACAGGGGGCGGTTATGACTATGGCTACACCTTC
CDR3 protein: CTSSPGTGGGYDYGYTF

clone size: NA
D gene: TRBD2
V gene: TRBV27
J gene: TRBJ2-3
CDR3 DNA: TGTGCCAGCAGTGAGCGGGGGCGCACAGATACGCAGTATTTT
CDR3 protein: CASSERGRTDTQYF

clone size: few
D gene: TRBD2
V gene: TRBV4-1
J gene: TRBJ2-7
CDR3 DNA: TGCGCCAGCAGCCCACGTAGCGGGAGCTCCTACGAGCAGTACTTC
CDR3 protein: CASSPRSGSSYEQYF

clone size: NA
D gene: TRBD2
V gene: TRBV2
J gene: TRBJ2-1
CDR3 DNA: TGTGCCAGCAGTCGCAGCGGGAGATCGAATGAGCAGTTCTTC
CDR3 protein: CASSRSGRSNEQFF

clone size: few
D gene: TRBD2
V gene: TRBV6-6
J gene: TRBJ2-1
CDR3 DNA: TGTGCCAGCAGGTGGACTAGCGGGAGCTCCTACAATGAGCAGTTCTTC
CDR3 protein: CASRWTSGSSYNEQFF

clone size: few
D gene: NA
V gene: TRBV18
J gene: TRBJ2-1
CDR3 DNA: TGTGCCAGCTCACCACCGCTTAGGACAGTCTACAATGAGCAGTTCTTC
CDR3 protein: CASSPPLRTVYNEQFF

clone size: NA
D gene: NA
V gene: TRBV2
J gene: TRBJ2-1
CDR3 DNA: TGTGCCAGCAGCGGGCTTTGGGGCTTCGATGAGCAGTTCTTC
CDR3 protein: CASSGLWGFDEQFF

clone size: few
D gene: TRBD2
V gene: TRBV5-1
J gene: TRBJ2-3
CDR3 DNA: TGCGCCAGCAGCTTTAGCGGGGCAAGCACAGATACGCAGTATTTT
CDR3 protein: CASSFSGASTDTQYF

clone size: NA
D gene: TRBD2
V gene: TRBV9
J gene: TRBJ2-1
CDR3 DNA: TGTGCCAGCAGCCATAGCGGGAGTCCCTACAATGAGCAGTTCTTC
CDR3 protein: CASSHSGSPYNEQFF

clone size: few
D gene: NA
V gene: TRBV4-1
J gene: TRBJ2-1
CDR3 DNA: TGCGCCAGCAGCTACCAGCGGGCCCTCTCCTACAATGAGCAGCTCTTC
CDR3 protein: CASSYQRALSYNEQLF

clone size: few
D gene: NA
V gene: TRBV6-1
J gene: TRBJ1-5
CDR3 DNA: TGTGCCAGCAGTGTGTATTACTCCAATCAGCCCCAGCATTTT
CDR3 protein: CASSVYYSNQPQHF

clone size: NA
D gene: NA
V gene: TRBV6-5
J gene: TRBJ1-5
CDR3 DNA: TGTGCCAGCAGTTACGGGGGGAATCAGCCCCAGCATTTT
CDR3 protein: CASSYGGNQPQHF

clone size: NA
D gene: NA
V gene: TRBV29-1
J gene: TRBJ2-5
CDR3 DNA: TGCAGCGTTGTACAGACAGGCCGAGAGACCCAGTACTTC
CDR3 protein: CSVVQTGRETQYF

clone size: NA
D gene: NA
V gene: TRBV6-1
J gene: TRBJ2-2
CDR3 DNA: TGTGCTTGGGGGCAGGATAACACCGGGGAGCTGTTTTTT
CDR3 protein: CAWGQDNTGELFF

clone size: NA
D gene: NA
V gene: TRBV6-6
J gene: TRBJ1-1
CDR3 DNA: TGTGCCAGCAGTCGCCCTCCCCAACAGGGCGCTTCTGAAGCTTTCTTT
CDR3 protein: CASSRPPQQGASEAFF

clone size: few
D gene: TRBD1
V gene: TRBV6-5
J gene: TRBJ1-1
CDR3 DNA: TGTGCCAGCAGTCCTGGGGACAGTAAAGCTTTCTTT
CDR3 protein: CASSPGDSKAFF

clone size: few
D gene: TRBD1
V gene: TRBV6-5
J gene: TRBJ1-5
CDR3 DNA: TGTGCCAGCAGTTACACCGGGACAGATCAGCCCCAGCATTTT
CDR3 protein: CASSYTGTDQPQHF

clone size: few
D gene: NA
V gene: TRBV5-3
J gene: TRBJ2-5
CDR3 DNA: TGTGCCAGAAGCTTCTTAAAGCCACTTTGGGAGACCCAGTACTTC
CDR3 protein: CARSFLKPLWETQYF

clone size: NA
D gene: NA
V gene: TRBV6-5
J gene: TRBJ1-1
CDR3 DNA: TGTGCCAGCAGTCCGTTCCTGAACACTGAAGCTTTCTTT
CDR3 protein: CASSPFLNTEAFF

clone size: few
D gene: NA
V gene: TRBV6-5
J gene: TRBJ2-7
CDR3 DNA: TGTGCCAGTCATCTAAGCCCATACCGGGACGAGCAGTACTTC
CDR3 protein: CASHLSPYRDEQYF

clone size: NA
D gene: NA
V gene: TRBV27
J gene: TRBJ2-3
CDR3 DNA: TGTGCCAGCAGTTTGACAGGGAGGCGGGCAGATACGCAGTATTTT
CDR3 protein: CASSLTGRRADTQYF

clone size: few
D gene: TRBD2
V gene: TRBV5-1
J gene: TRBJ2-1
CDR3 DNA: TGCGCCAGCAGCGGAGAGACTAGCGGGCTCCATGAGCAGTTCTTC
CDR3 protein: CASSGETSGLHEQFF

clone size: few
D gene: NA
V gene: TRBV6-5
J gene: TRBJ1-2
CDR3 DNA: TGTGCCAGCAGTTACTCAGGGGGGGCTCGCACCTTC
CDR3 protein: CASSYSGGARTF

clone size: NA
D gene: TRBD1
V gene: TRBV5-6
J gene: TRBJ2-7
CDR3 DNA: TGTGCCAGCAGCCCGCCGGGACAGAGTGCCGTCGTTGGCTACGAGCAGTACTTC
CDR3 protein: CASSPPGQSAVVGYEQYF

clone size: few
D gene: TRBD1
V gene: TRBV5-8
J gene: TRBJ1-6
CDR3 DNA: TGTGCCAGCAGCTTCAGGACAGGGGGCCGTTCACCCCTCCACTTT
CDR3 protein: CASSFRTGGRSPLHF

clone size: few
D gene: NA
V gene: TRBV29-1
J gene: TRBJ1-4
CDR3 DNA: TGCAGCGTAACCTCATGGGGGCTAACCGAAAAACTGTTTTTT
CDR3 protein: CSVTSWGLTEKLFF

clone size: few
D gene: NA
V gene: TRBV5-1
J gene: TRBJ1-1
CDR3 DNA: TGCGCCAGCAGCTTGGGGAGCACTGAAGCTTTCTTT
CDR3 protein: CASSLGSTEAFF